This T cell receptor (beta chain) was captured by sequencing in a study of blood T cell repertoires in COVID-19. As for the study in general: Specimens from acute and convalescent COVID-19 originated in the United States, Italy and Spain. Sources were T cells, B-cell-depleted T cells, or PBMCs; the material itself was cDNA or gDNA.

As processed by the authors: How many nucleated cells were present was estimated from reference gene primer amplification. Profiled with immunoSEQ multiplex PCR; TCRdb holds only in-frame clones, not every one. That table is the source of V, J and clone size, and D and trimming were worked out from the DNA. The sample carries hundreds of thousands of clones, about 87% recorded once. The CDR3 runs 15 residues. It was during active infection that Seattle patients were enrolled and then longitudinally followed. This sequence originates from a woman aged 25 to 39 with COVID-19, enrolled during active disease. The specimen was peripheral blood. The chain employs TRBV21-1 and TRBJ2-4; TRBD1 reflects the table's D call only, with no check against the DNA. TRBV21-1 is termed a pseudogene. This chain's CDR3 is CASRSGREAKNIQYF. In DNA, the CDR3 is TGTGCCAGCAGAAGTGGGCGCGAGGCCAAAAACATTCAGTACTTC.